The text below deals with one T cell receptor (beta chain). Profiled with immunoSEQ multiplex PCR; TCRdb holds only in-frame clones, not every one. Of some 71,000 clones listed, around 89% are singletons. The data derive from a study of blood T cell repertoires in COVID-19. Study summary: Sites across the United States, Italy and Spain contributed samples from acute and convalescent COVID-19.

The CDR3 is 13 residues long. Trimming removed 11 bases from V and 6 bases from J; junction bases left unmatched: 11. CDR1 is LNHDA, CDR2 SQIVND, per germline (reference sequence). The rearrangement uses TRBV19 and TRBJ2-3; 7 nucleotides match TRBD1. Sequences were obtained from peripheral blood. The sequence derives from a man aged 45-60 years with acute or convalescent COVID-19. The CDR3 spells CALFHRGNDTQYF. The DNA for the CDR3 is TGTGCCCTATTCCACAGGGGTAACGATACGCAGTATTTT.